Listed here is a single T cell receptor (beta chain). Antigen specificity is unknown. Measured with immunoSEQ multiplex PCR; TCRdb has only the in-frame clones, and not every one. The sample yields about 80,000 clones, about 92% seen once. Per germline, CDR1 MNHNY and CDR2 SVGAGI (reference sequence). CDR3 length equals 11 residues. V lost 5 bases, J lost 4 bases, and 6 bases lay in between. These data are taken from a study of OX40 agonist ivuxolimab in advanced cancers. Study-wide findings and caveats: It was also the case that some nonresponders had low normalized T-cell clonal expansion. More expanded clones were found, on average, in CD8+ than in CD4+ T cells.

The rearrangement joins TRBV6-6 to TRBJ2-7; the D is unclear. The receptor comes from an adult with an advanced solid tumor such as melanoma, head and neck, liver or kidney cancer. Material: CD4+ or CD8+ T cells sorted from blood, obtained in a trial of the OX40 agonist ivuxolimab. CDR3 DNA: TGTGCCAGCAGTAACAGTTACGAGCAGTACTTC. It codes for CASSNSYEQYF.